One sample yielded the 27 T cell receptor beta chains listed below, sequenced in a study of beta chain features in type 1 diabetes. Expressed TCRB transcripts were sequenced, since all the RNA that had been isolated was reverse transcribed. This table comes from immunoSEQ multiplex PCR, and its TCRdb copy is limited to in-frame clones, with some not included. Of 250,000 to 350,000 clones listed, around 13% are singletons. Input material: central memory CD4+ T cells from blood. These receptors all come from a man younger than 45 in good health.

Concerning this clone itself: A read error may explain this, as a much larger clone is one base away. The rearrangement links TRBV5-6 to TRBJ2-1; no clear D gene. CDR1 and CDR2 from the germline V gene are SGHDT and YYEEEE. This CDR3 region has 11 residues. V lost 2 bases and J lost 7, with 4 bases in between. CDR3 residues: CASSFGNEQFF. The DNA for the CDR3 is TGTGCCAGCAGCTTTGGGAATGAGCAGTTCTTC.

There are many counts of this clone. The V gene is TRBV11-2, the J gene TRBJ2-2; the D gene is possibly TRBD2 (6 bases). V shed 5 bases and J shed 6 bases, with 13 bases lying between them. The length of the CDR3 is 14 residues. CDR1 SGHAT and CDR2 FQNNGV come from the germline V gene. The CDR3 loop reads CASSHITGAGELFF. The CDR3, as DNA: TGTGCCAGCAGCCACATAACGGGGGCCGGGGAGCTGTTTTTT.

CDR3 in DNA: TGTGCCAGCAGCTACCAGCGGATAGGTGGGTACAATGAGCAGTTCTTC. Amino acids: CASSYQRIGGYNEQFF. The rearrangement links TRBV7-2 to TRBJ2-1, with TRBD2 as a possible D gene (5 bases). The CDR3 loop spans 16 amino acids. Between the trimmed V and J ends, which lost 4 bases and 4 bases, there was a span of 17 bases. Per the germline V gene, CDR1 is SGHTA and CDR2 is FQGNSA. The full variable domain, with the rest looked up from reference TRBV7-2 and TRBJ2-1, is GAGVSQSPSNKVTEKGKDVELRCDPISGHTALYWYRQSLGQGLEFLIYFQGNSAPDKSGLPSDRFSAERTGGSVSTLTIQRTQQEDSAVYLCASSYQRIGGYNEQFFGPGTRLTVL.

This clone was seen at least ten times. The rearrangement joins TRBV9 to TRBJ2-7, with TRBD1 matching 10 bases. Germline V gives CDR1 SGDLS, CDR2 YYNGEE. This CDR3 spans 14 amino acids. The trim removed 3 bases at V and 7 bases at J, leaving 7 bases unmatched. CDR3 sequence: CASSARQGAVEQYF. In DNA form, the CDR3 reads TGTGCCAGCAGCGCACGACAGGGGGCTGTTGAGCAGTACTTC. Complete variable domain (other parts from reference TRBV9 and TRBJ2-7): DSGVTQTPKHLITATGQRVTLRCSPRSGDLSVYWYQQSLDQGLQFLIQYYNGEERAKGNILERFSAQQFPDLHSELNLSSLELGDSALYFCASSARQGAVEQYFGPGTRLTVT.

This sequence joins TRBV6-5 and TRBJ2-5; 7 positions match TRBD1. V shed 8 bases and J 1 base; nucleotides not matched to a gene: 4. CDR1 MNHEY and CDR2 SVGAGI come from the germline V gene. CDR3 length: 13 amino acids. The CDR3 DNA follows: TGTGCCAGCCACCGGGACAGCCAAGAGACCCAGTACTTC. It specifies CASHRDSQETQYF.

The V call is TRBV5-1, the J call TRBJ2-5; TRBD1 aligns across 11 bases. TRBJ2-7 explains the end of the DNA better; the J call may be wrong. CDR1 SGHRS and CDR2 YFSETQ come from the germline V gene. The CDR3 length is 15 residues. CDR3 region: CASSTGQGATYEQYF. CDR3 in DNA: TGCGCCAGCAGCACCGGACAGGGGGCGACGTACGAGCAGTACTTC.

This clone appeared a few times. This sequence joins TRBV5-3 and TRBJ2-7; 12 bases map to TRBD2. TRBV5-3 is known as an ORF, though its function is uncertain. Trimming took 2 bases from V and 2 from J; bases not matched to a gene: 17. The CDR3 is 20 amino acids. The CDR3 loop reads CARSLLTSGGPIRLAYEQYF. The CDR3 DNA sequence: TGTGCCAGAAGCTTACTGACTAGCGGGGGCCCCATTCGTTTGGCCTACGAGCAGTACTTC.

The chain has TRBV7-6 and TRBJ1-2, with no clear D. The ends were cut back, 5 bases at V and 1 base at J, with 14 bases in the middle. The germline CDR1 and CDR2 sequences are SGHVS and FNYEAQ. The CDR3 length is 15 residues. The chain's CDR3 is CASSLGAGFNYGYTF. DNA for the CDR3: TGTGCCAGCAGCCTTGGTGCCGGCTTTAACTATGGCTACACCTTC.

This chain joins TRBV7-7 and TRBJ2-5; the D is unclear. CDR1 is SSHAT and CDR2 is FNYEAQ in the germline V gene (reference sequence). Trimming left V 6 bases short and J 5 bases short, with 10 bases between. The CDR3 length is 12 residues. The CDR3 spells CASSGFAETQYF. The CDR3 region has the DNA TGTGCCAGCAGTGGATTTGCTGAGACCCAGTACTTC.

This clone was detected only a few times. J is TRBJ1-4 and V is TRBV5-4, with TRBD1 matching 7 bases. Germline V lookup: CDR1 SGHNT, CDR2 YYREEE (reference sequence). Germline trimming cut 4 bases from V and 8 bases from J; bases unmatched to any gene: 11. This CDR3 region has 15 residues. The CDR3 spells CASSVTQGKEEKLFF. Written as DNA, the CDR3 is TGTGCCAGCAGCGTCACACAGGGGAAGGAAGAAAAACTGTTTTTT.

The rearrangement links TRBV6-6 to TRBJ2-7, with D unclear. V was pared by 6 bases and J by 2 bases, with 11 bases between. The CDR3 length is 13 residues. CDR1 is MNHNY and CDR2 is SVGAGI in the germline V gene (reference sequence). CDR3 sequence reads: CASSPSEAYEQYF. In nucleotides, the CDR3 is TGTGCCAGCAGCCCATCAGAGGCCTACGAGCAGTACTTC.

This clone was detected only a few times. One end of the junction is discordant with germline, which a read error may explain. The V call is TRBV30, the J call TRBJ1-2; 7 nucleotides line up with TRBD1. The CDR3 extends over 12 amino acids. The germline gives CDR1 GTSNPN, CDR2 SVGIG (reference sequence). The CDR3 loop is CAWSPRDSGEGF. CDR3 DNA sequence: TGTGCCTGGAGTCCAAGGGACAGTGGTGAAGGCTTC.

This sequence joins TRBV7-6 and TRBJ2-3; 10 bases map to TRBD2. Germline CDR1 and CDR2: SGHVS and FNYEAQ. The V and J ends lost 1 base and 5 bases, in that order; junction bases with no gene match: 3. The CDR3 is made up of 15 amino acids. CDR3: CASSLGTSGKDTQYF. CDR3 coding DNA: TGTGCCAGCAGCTTAGGGACTAGCGGAAAAGATACGCAGTATTTT.

A few counts support this clone. The chain employs TRBV13 and TRBJ2-4; D possibly corresponds to TRBD2 (6 bases). Germline values: CDR1 PRHDT, CDR2 FYEKMQ (reference sequence). The CDR3 length is 17 residues. Trimming cost V 6 bases and J 0 bases, with 18 bases left between them. CDR3 in DNA: TGTGCCAGCAGTTTCGATTCCGGGGGTCTAGCCAAAAACATTCAGTACTTC. Protein: CASSFDSGGLAKNIQYF.

The genes are TRBV6-1 and TRBJ2-1; maybe TRBD1 (6 bases). Trimming stripped 5 bases from V and 9 bases from J, with 20 bases between. This CDR3 comprises 15 residues. Looked up from germline, CDR1 is MNHNS and CDR2 is SASEGT. In DNA form, the CDR3 reads TGTGCCAGCAGTCCCTCCGATTTTAGGGGGACTGAGCAGTTCTTC. It encodes CASSPSDFRGTEQFF.

There are a few counts of this clone. The chain is built from TRBV7-6 and TRBJ1-3, with 7 bases matching TRBD1. V shed 5 bases and J 8 bases; nucleotides not matched to a gene: 9. Germline CDR1 SGHVS, CDR2 FNYEAQ. The CDR3 runs 14 residues. Here the CDR3 reads CASSASGQLDTIYF. The CDR3 nucleotides read TGTGCCAGCAGCGCCTCGGGACAGTTAGACACCATATATTTT. The complete variable domain, with remaining parts taken from reference TRBV7-6 and TRBJ1-3, reads GAGVSQSPRYKVTKRGQDVALRCDPISGHVSLYWYRQALGQGPEFLTYFNYEAQQDKSGLPNDRFSAERPEGSISTLTIQRTEQRDSAMYRCASSASGQLDTIYFGEGSWLTVV.

The chain has TRBV7-9 and TRBJ2-7, with TRBD2 identical over 10 bases. V shed 7 bases, J shed 0 bases, and the junction held 6 bases outside the gene matches. CDR3 length equals 15 residues. The germline V gene has CDR1 SEHNR and CDR2 FQNEAQ (reference sequence). The chain's CDR3 is CASTRTSGSSYEQYF. The CDR3 nucleotides are TGTGCCAGCACCAGGACTAGCGGTTCCTCCTACGAGCAGTACTTC.

In its sample, this clone was seen a few times. The chain has TRBV29-1 and TRBJ2-3; the match to TRBD2 covers 8 bases. The germline CDR1 and CDR2 sequences are SQVTM and ANQGSEA. Trimming took 6 bases from V and 6 from J; bases not matched to a gene: 5. The CDR3 is made up of 12 amino acids. The CDR3 protein is CSVSPGGDTQYF. The CDR3 DNA follows: TGCAGCGTGAGTCCGGGAGGGGATACGCAGTATTTT.

This clone was seen a handful of times. This chain joins TRBV4-3 and TRBJ1-2; D perhaps matches TRBD1 (6 bases). Germline CDR1 LGHNA, CDR2 YSLEER. CDR3 length: 16 residues. Trimming pared 3 bases from V and 3 bases from J, leaving 17 bases between. The CDR3 nucleotides are TGCGCCAGCAGCCACGAGGGACACCGAAGGGACTATGGCTACACCTTC. It codes for CASSHEGHRRDYGYTF.

V usage is TRBV5-6 and J usage is TRBJ2-2, with TRBD2 matching 7 bases. The CDR3 sequence is 15 residues long. Germline CDR1 and CDR2: SGHDT and YYEEEE. The V segment lost 5 bases and the J segment 4 bases; nucleotides outside the gene matches: 8. The DNA for the CDR3 is TGTGCCAGCAGTTCCGGGACTACCATCACCGGGGAGCTGTTTTTT. Residues: CASSSGTTITGELFF.

This clone was counted only a few times. V gene TRBV6-6 combines with J gene TRBJ2-7, with D perhaps matching TRBD2 (6 bases). Trimming pared 8 bases from V and 4 bases from J, leaving 18 bases between. The CDR3 totals 14 residues. The germline V gene encodes CDR1 MNHNY and CDR2 SVGAGI (reference sequence). The CDR3 DNA sequence: TGTGCCAGCCGGAGGGCGGCTAAGGGATACGAGCAGTACTTC. It specifies CASRRAAKGYEQYF.

The genes are TRBV30 and TRBJ1-5; D is possibly TRBD1 (5 bases). This CDR3 has 13 residues. Trimming took off 4 bases at V and 9 bases at J, with 16 bases between the two ends. CDR1 is GTSNPN and CDR2 is SVGIG in the germline V gene (reference sequence). The CDR3 DNA reads TGTGCCTGGACGGCCAGGGTGAACGGGCCCCAGCATTTT. As protein: CAWTARVNGPQHF.

The sample holds a few counts of this clone. The rearrangement links TRBV7-2 to TRBJ1-1, with TRBD1 matching over 9 bases. The V and J ends lost 5 bases and 4 bases, in that order; junction bases with no gene match: 8. This CDR3 is built from 15 residues. Germline CDR1 reads SGHTA; CDR2 reads FQGNSA. CDR3: CASSLTGGRSTEAFF. In DNA form, the CDR3 reads TGTGCCAGCAGCCTTACAGGGGGCAGGAGCACTGAAGCTTTCTTT.

The rearrangement uses TRBV11-3 and TRBJ1-1; D call uncertain. Germline V gene lookup returns CDR1 SGHNT and CDR2 YENEEA. The ends were cut back, 1 base at V and 5 bases at J, with 11 bases in the middle. There are 14 residues in the CDR3. As DNA, the CDR3 is TGTGCCAGCAGCTTAGCTTTATCGGGGACTGAAGCTTTCTTT. The encoded protein is CASSLALSGTEAFF.

This clone turned up a few times. V and J are TRBV19 and TRBJ2-1, with 7 bases identical to TRBD1. Trimming cost V 9 bases and J 3 bases; bases outside gene matches: 11. Germline lookup yields CDR1 LNHDA and CDR2 SQIVND (reference sequence). CDR3 length: 15 amino acids. The CDR3 DNA reads TGTGCCAGCCACCCACACAGGGGCGTCTACAATGAGCAGTTCTTC. It codes for CASHPHRGVYNEQFF.

This clone was detected only a few times. In DNA form, the CDR3 reads TGTGCCAGCAGTTCTCCAACAGGAGGTGCAGATACGCAGTATTTT. Protein sequence: CASSSPTGGADTQYF. This rearrangement joins TRBV9 to TRBJ2-3; TRBD1 or TRBD2 may be the D gene (5 bases each). The germline V and J ends were trimmed by 5 bases and 4 bases, with 17 bases remaining between them. The CDR3 sequence is 15 residues long. CDR1 and CDR2 (germline): SGDLS, YYNGEE.

The CDR3 nucleotides read TGTGCCAGCAGCTTGAGTTCGCTAGCCAAAAACATTCAGTACTTC. Translating it yields CASSLSSLAKNIQYF. The V and J genes are TRBV7-2 and TRBJ2-4; D unresolved. Germline V lookup: CDR1 SGHTA, CDR2 FQGNSA. Trimming took off 3 bases at V and 0 bases at J, with 9 bases between the two ends. The CDR3 contains 15 residues.